The 16 T cell receptor beta chains given below trace back to one sample, sequenced in a study of HIV-infected patients and healthy controls. The repertoire came from unfractionated whole blood and reflected all unsorted peripheral T cells. cDNA was made from 500 ng RNA using alpha and beta constant primers. Alpha and beta chain libraries were made separately by chain-specific third strand synthesis with multiplexing indices. TCRdb itself ran the 5' RACE reads through MiXCR, one entry per CDR3 protein. The sample includes around 19,000 distinct CDR3 sequences, around 10% seen only once; the top ten take over 2.5%. What was sequenced was blood. The receptor source for this set is an adult in good health.

This clonotype was seen many times. The CDR3 nucleotides read TGTGCCAGCTCACCACCCGGGACAGGGGGGACTTGGTTCTTC. This codes for CASSPPGTGGTWFF. The chain employs TRBV18 and TRBJ2-1; 11 bases map to TRBD1. Germline V gene sequence: CDR1 KGHSH, CDR2 LQKENI. The trim removed 0 bases at V and 15 bases at J, leaving 7 bases unmatched. The CDR3 runs 14 residues.

The table lists this clonotype with many counts. The chain uses TRBV4-2 and TRBJ2-1, with 9 bases aligning to TRBD2. This CDR3 is 16 amino acids long. Germline assignment: CDR1 LGHNA and CDR2 YNFKEQ. Losses at the gene ends were 4 bases for V and 5 bases for J; bases not matched to a gene: 9. CDR3 region: CASSLPGTSPNNEQFF. The CDR3 DNA reads TGTGCCAGCAGCCTACCCGGGACTAGCCCTAACAATGAGCAGTTCTTC.

Relative to its sample, this clonotype is medium-sized (0.01 to 0.1%). The genes are TRBV7-2 and TRBJ2-7; no definite D call. Trimming stripped 8 bases from V and 0 bases from J, with 14 bases between. The germline gives CDR1 SGHTA, CDR2 FQGNSA. This CDR3 has 14 amino acids. Here the CDR3 DNA reads TGTGCCAGCCGCTCTGTGGCTGCCTCCTACGAGCAGTACTTC. This sequence encodes CASRSVAASYEQYF.

This clonotype was detected many times. V is TRBV4-2 and J is TRBJ2-7; 10 nucleotides match TRBD2. Unmatched junction bases numbered 6, after V lost 4 bases and J lost 0 bases. The CDR3 covers 16 residues. In germline, CDR1 is LGHNA, CDR2 YNFKEQ. The CDR3 DNA reads TGTGCCAGCAGCCCGATAGCGGGAGGAGGCTCCTACGAGCAGTACTTC. Translated: CASSPIAGGGSYEQYF.

This clonotype was picked up many times. The chain recombines TRBV7-9 with TRBJ1-3, with TRBD1 matching 8 bases. The J segment lost 3 bases and the V segment lost 5 bases, leaving 6 bases of the junction unmatched. Germline CDR1 is SEHNR and CDR2 is FQNEAQ (reference sequence). The CDR3 is made up of 15 amino acids. This chain's CDR3 is CASSPRTGNGNTIYF. For the CDR3, the DNA is TGTGCCAGCAGCCCCCGGACAGGGAATGGAAACACCATATATTTT.

By share of the sample, this clonotype is medium-sized. V and J are TRBV7-3 and TRBJ2-3, with 9 positions matching TRBD2. The germline V gene encodes CDR1 SGHTA and CDR2 FQGTGA. The CDR3 is 18 residues long. The V and J ends lost 3 bases and 2 bases, in that order; junction bases with no gene match: 12. The DNA of the CDR3 is TGTGCCAGCAGCTTGACGGCGGGAGGGTCCTCTGCCACAGATACGCAGTATTTT. Translated, it gives CASSLTAGGSSATDTQYF.

In its sample, this clonotype was seen many times. This chain uses TRBV11-2 with TRBJ2-3; 8 bases are shared with TRBD2. CDR1 SGHAT and CDR2 FQNNGV come from the germline V gene. The V gene end was trimmed by 5 bases and the J gene end by 0 bases; junction bases not matched to a gene: 16. The CDR3 runs to 19 residues. The CDR3 loop reads CASSPSKTAGVGSTDTQYF. The CDR3 DNA reads TGTGCCAGCAGCCCAAGCAAAACAGCGGGAGTTGGAAGCACAGATACGCAGTATTTT.

This clonotype was counted at least ten times. The rearrangement uses TRBV29-1 and TRBJ2-5, with no clear D. There are 10 residues in the CDR3. Germline-derived CDR1 and CDR2 are SQVTM and ANQGSEA. The ends were cut back, 4 bases at V and 5 bases at J, with 5 bases in the middle. The CDR3 is CSVAEETQYF. The CDR3 region has the DNA TGCAGCGTTGCGGAGGAGACCCAGTACTTC.

This clonotype was counted ten times or more. V gene TRBV28 combines with J gene TRBJ2-1; D gene ambiguous. The V gene's germline CDR1 is MDHEN and CDR2 SYDVKM. This CDR3 region has 13 residues. With 5 bases removed from V and 0 bases from J, the gap between germline ends came to 5 bases. CDR3 bases: TGTGCCAGCAGTCTGAGCTCCTACAATGAGCAGTTCTTC. Protein product: CASSLSSYNEQFF.

J is TRBJ1-2 and V is TRBV6-1, with D hard to call. V gave up 3 bases and J gave up 5 bases, with 13 bases separating them. This CDR3 comprises 14 residues. CDR1 and CDR2 (germline): MNHNS, SASEGT. The CDR3 region is CASSESESRYGYTF. For the CDR3, the DNA is TGTGCCAGCAGTGAGTCCGAAAGTCGGTATGGCTACACCTTC.

The V and J genes are TRBV4-3 and TRBJ2-2; D gene unclear. CDR1 is LGHNA and CDR2 is YSLEER in the germline V gene. The CDR3 sequence is 12 residues long. V lost 5 bases and J 6 bases, leaving 7 bases between the germline ends. CDR3 nucleotides: TGCGCCAGCAGCGCAATGTCCGGGGAGCTGTTTTTT. Its translation is CASSAMSGELFF.

This clonotype was observed many times. This chain uses TRBV11-1 with TRBJ1-1, with 9 nucleotides matching TRBD1. The CDR3 covers 17 residues. V gave up 0 bases and J gave up 7 bases; unmatched junction bases: 12. The germline V gene has CDR1 SGHAT and CDR2 FQDESV (reference sequence). CDR3 sequence: CASSLAGTGLPWSEAFF. CDR3 nucleotide sequence: TGTGCCAGCAGCTTAGCCGGGACAGGGCTCCCTTGGAGTGAAGCTTTCTTT.

This clonotype was observed many times. The chain combines TRBV6-2 or TRBV6-3 with TRBJ2-3; 8 bases align to TRBD2. V lost 6 bases, J lost 1 base, and 9 bases stayed unmatched. The CDR3 has 16 residues. Germline V lookup: CDR1 MNHEY, CDR2 SVGEGT. CDR3 bases: TGTGCCAGCAGCCCCCTCGGGCGGGGGGGCACAGATACGCAGTATTTT. Its translation: CASSPLGRGGTDTQYF.

This clonotype ranks as medium-sized. V usage is TRBV6-4 and J usage is TRBJ2-1; 14 bases match TRBD2. J was trimmed by 5 bases and V by 3 bases; bases with no gene match: 0. In germline, CDR1 is MRHNA, CDR2 SNTAGT. The CDR3 extends over 15 amino acids. The chain's CDR3 is CASSEGLAGDNEQFF. CDR3 sequence (DNA): TGTGCCAGCAGTGAGGGACTAGCGGGAGACAATGAGCAGTTCTTC.

The table lists this clonotype with many counts. The CDR3 DNA sequence: TGTGCCAGCAGTTTTGGCCCGGATTTGGGGCAAGAGACCCAGTACTTC. Protein product: CASSFGPDLGQETQYF. The chain recombines TRBV12-3 or TRBV12-4 with TRBJ2-5; D remains ambiguous. The ends were cut back, 3 bases at V and 2 bases at J, with 16 bases in the middle. This CDR3 contains 16 residues.

This clonotype has at least ten counts. The rearrangement links TRBV6-6 to TRBJ1-4, with 7 bases fitting TRBD1. The junction had 3 bases not matched to a gene; V was cut back by 2 bases and J by 0 bases. CDR1 and CDR2 (germline): MNHNY, SVGAGI (reference sequence). This CDR3 region has 16 residues. As DNA, the CDR3 is TGTGCCAGCAGTTACCCAGGGGGTGCAACTAATGAAAAACTGTTTTTT. It codes for CASSYPGGATNEKLFF.